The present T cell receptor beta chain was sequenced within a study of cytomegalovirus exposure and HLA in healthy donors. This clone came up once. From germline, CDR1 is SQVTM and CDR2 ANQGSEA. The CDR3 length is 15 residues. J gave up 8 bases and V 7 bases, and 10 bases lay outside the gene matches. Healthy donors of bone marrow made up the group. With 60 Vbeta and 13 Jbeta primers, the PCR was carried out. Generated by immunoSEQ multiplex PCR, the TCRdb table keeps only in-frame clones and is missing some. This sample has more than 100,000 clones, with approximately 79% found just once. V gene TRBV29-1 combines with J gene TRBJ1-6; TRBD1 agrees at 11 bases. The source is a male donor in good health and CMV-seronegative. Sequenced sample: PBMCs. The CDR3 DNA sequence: TGCAGCGAGCGGGACAGGGGGTATCCGGATTCACCCCTCCACTTT. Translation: CSERDRGYPDSPLHF.